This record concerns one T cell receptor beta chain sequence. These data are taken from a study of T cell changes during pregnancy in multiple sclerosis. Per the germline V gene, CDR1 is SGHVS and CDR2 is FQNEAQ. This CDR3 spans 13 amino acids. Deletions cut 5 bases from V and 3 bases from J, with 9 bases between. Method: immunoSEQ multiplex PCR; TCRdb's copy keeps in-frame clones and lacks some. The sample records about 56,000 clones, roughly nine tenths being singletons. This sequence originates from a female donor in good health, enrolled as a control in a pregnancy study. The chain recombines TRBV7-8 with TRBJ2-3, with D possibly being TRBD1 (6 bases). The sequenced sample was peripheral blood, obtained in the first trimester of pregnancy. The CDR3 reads CASSRDKTDTQYF. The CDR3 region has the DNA TGTGCCAGCAGCAGGGACAAGACAGATACGCAGTATTTT. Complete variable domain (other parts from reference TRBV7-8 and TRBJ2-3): GAGVSQSPRYKVAKRGQDVALRCDPISGHVSLFWYQQALGQGPEFLTYFQNEAQLDKSGLPSDRFFAERPEGSVSTLKIQRTQQEDSAVYLCASSRDKTDTQYFGPGTRLTVL.